Given below is one T cell receptor beta chain in context. Its specificity is unknown. Graft-derived tissue was subjected to processing to liberate intraepithelial and lamina propria lymphocytes. This specimen comes from a study of graft-versus-host responses after intestinal transplantation. The overall study: Recipients uniformly received anti-thymocyte globulin induction, followed by tacrolimus and steroids for approximately 3 years.

Study-level results: The study found high graft-versus-host to host-versus-graft clonal ratios in allografts of patients with graft-donor T cell macrochimerism. Some GvH clones were seen earlier in gut or blood, suggesting intestinal origin.

Some clones are missing from TCRdb's copy, which holds only in-frame ones; the method was immunoSEQ multiplex PCR. The sample consists of approximately 14,000 clones, approximately 61% of them appearing once. The source of this sequence is a human patient who received an intestinal transplant, so some T cells may come from the graft donor. The specimen was ileum tissue, collected approximately 670 days after intestinal transplantation.

CDR3 in DNA: TGTGCCAGCAGCTTAATAGCGGGGGGGGCGAACACCGGGGAGCTGTTTTTT. As protein: CASSLIAGGANTGELFF. The chain couples TRBV7-8 to TRBJ2-2; 11 bases agree with TRBD2. The CDR3 consists of 17 residues. V trimming: 2 bases; J trimming: 0 bases; junction bases outside the gene matches: 2. In germline, CDR1 is SGHVS, CDR2 FQNEAQ.